This T cell receptor beta chain is from a study of T cells in tuberculosis. Study in general: A South African cohort included IGRA-negative adolescents, latently infected IGRA-positive adolescents and adults with active tuberculosis. Whole-study findings and limits: Shorter CDR3-alpha in active tuberculosis partly drove smaller distances. Samples were chosen by availability of cryopreserved specimens. Active tuberculosis TCR-alpha repertoires lay closer to GMM-specific TCRs than IGRA-negative controls, suggesting clonal expansion.

The data were produced by immunoSEQ multiplex PCR, yet TCRdb's version contains in-frame clones alone and is incomplete. The sample contains roughly 44,000 clones, more than 90% of which appear only once. Regarding this clone: No antigen is known for it.

The CDR3 spans 18 residues. CDR1 is SGHDN, CDR2 FVKESK, per germline. Trimming took 3 bases from V and 2 from J; bases not matched to a gene: 11. The chain links TRBV14 to TRBJ2-7, with TRBD1 identical over 12 bases. Sequencing was carried out using PBMCs. The TCR sequence derives from a donor aged 10-29 years with latent tuberculosis or without tuberculosis infection. CDR3 coding DNA: TGTGCCAGCAGCCACCCTAGGGACAGGGGGCTGAAAGCCTACGAGCAGTACTTC. Its protein product is CASSHPRDRGLKAYEQYF.